This T cell receptor (beta chain) was found in a study of cytomegalovirus exposure and HLA in healthy donors. The trim removed 5 bases at V and 0 bases at J, leaving 10 bases unmatched. The CDR3 extends over 15 amino acids. Germline CDR1 is GTSNPN and CDR2 is SVGIG (reference sequence). As regards this clone: Its antigen is not identified.

Study outcomes and limitations: The authors later linked a missense DCLRE1C variant to TCR beta V- and J-gene trimming. Evidence from a later analysis indicated that most CMV-associated TCR beta chains looked HLA-restricted.

13 Jbeta primers and 60 Vbeta primers were used for the PCR. Using immunoSEQ multiplex PCR, the repertoire was profiled, and TCRdb retains in-frame clones only, with some absent. This sample has 100,000 or so clones, with about three fifths found just once. This clonotype was sampled from a human donor in good health. The specimen sequenced was PBMCs. The chain employs TRBV30 and TRBJ2-7, with 7 bases identical to TRBD1. The CDR3 sequence is CAWGPGGFYSYEQYF. CDR3 nucleotide sequence: TGTGCCTGGGGGCCAGGGGGTTTCTACTCCTACGAGCAGTACTTC.